Presented here are 19 T cell receptor beta chains from one specimen sequenced in a study of T cell repertoires in cytomegalovirus infection. TCRdb used MiXCR to reprocess the reads, holding one entry per CDR3 protein. The data show 640,000 or so distinct CDR3 sequences, about 33% seen once. Antigens of these TCRs are unknown. The sample here was cultured PBMCs, taken from culture after CMV antigen stimulation. Receptors originate from a human donor in good health (CMV status not recorded). Some clones in this sample may be carry-over from other donors' samples.

This clonotype was picked up a small number of times. The V and J genes are TRBV7-2 and TRBJ2-2; D unclear. The V gene lost 1 base and the J gene lost 7 bases, with 19 bases spanning the gap. The germline V gene encodes CDR1 SGHTA and CDR2 FQGNSA. The CDR3 contains 17 residues. CDR3 nucleotide sequence: TGTGCCAGCAGCTTAGTCTCTTCAGGAGATTACGGCGGGGAGCTGTTTTTT. Translating gives CASSLVSSGDYGGELFF. Combining the CDR3 with reference TRBV7-2 and TRBJ2-2 gives the whole variable domain GAGVSQSPSNKVTEKGKDVELRCDPISGHTALYWYRQSLGQGLEFLIYFQGNSAPDKSGLPSDRFSAERTGGSVSTLTIQRTQQEDSAVYLCASSLVSSGDYGGELFFGEGSRLTVL.

The chain joins TRBV20-1 to TRBJ2-3; 16 bases agree with TRBD2. Germline CDR1 is DFQATT and CDR2 is SNEGSKA (reference sequence). The CDR3 covers 16 residues. Unmatched junction bases numbered 9, after V lost 6 bases and J lost 6 bases. CDR3 loop: CSATGTSGGAGDTQYF. The CDR3 DNA follows: TGCAGTGCAACCGGGACTAGCGGGGGGGCTGGCGATACGCAGTATTTT.

CDR3 in DNA: TGTGCCAGCAGCCAAGATTTAGTAGAGCCAGGTTATTCACCCCTCCACTTT. Translated: CASSQDLVEPGYSPLHF. This sequence joins TRBV3-1 and TRBJ1-6, with no clear D. The CDR3 loop spans 17 amino acids. Germline lookup yields CDR1 LGHDT and CDR2 YNNKEL (reference sequence). The V end was cut by 0 bases, the J end by 8 bases, with 17 bases between.

At least ten counts were recorded for this clonotype. The chain joins TRBV7-2 to TRBJ2-1; D not certain. The CDR3 contains 16 residues. The germline CDR1 and CDR2 sequences are SGHTA and FQGNSA. V gave up 5 bases and J gave up 6 bases, with 20 bases separating them. In nucleotides, the CDR3 is TGTGCCAGCAGCCCATTCGGCCTCACCGGCGGCAATGAGCAGTTCTTC. Its translation: CASSPFGLTGGNEQFF.

The chain combines TRBV4-1 with TRBJ1-3; no firm D call. The CDR3 contains 16 residues. The germline gives CDR1 MGHRA, CDR2 YSYEKL. Trimming cost V 0 bases and J 3 bases, with 12 bases left between them. DNA for the CDR3: TGCGCCAGCAGCCAAGATCCCGGCCTCTTTGGAAACACCATATATTTT. Amino acid sequence: CASSQDPGLFGNTIYF.

The chain is built from TRBV5-4 and TRBJ2-7; 9 bases are a match to TRBD1. Losses at the gene ends were 4 bases for V and 2 bases for J; bases not matched to a gene: 10. The CDR3 contains 16 residues. CDR1 is SGHNT and CDR2 is YYREEE in the germline V gene (reference sequence). The CDR3 region is CASSGRTGQGTYEQYF. The DNA for the CDR3 is TGTGCCAGCAGCGGGAGAACGGGACAGGGAACCTACGAGCAGTACTTC.

The chain joins TRBV6-6 to TRBJ1-5; D remains ambiguous. Germline V gene data show CDR1 as MNHNY and CDR2 as SVGAGI (reference sequence). The V and J ends lost 6 bases and 0 bases respectively, with 15 bases between them. The CDR3 has 16 residues. DNA of the CDR3: TGTGCCAGCAGGGGAGAAGATGGGATTAGCAATCAGCCCCAGCATTTT. Translating gives CASRGEDGISNQPQHF.

V is TRBV10-3 and J is TRBJ2-7; D not resolved. The germline V gene has CDR1 ENHRY and CDR2 SYGVKD. CDR3 length: 14 residues. V gave up 6 bases and J gave up 0 bases, with 12 bases separating them. CDR3 DNA sequence: TGTGCCATCAGGGTAACTGCAAGCTCCTACGAGCAGTACTTC. Its protein product is CAIRVTASSYEQYF.

This clonotype was picked up one time. This chain joins TRBV6-1 and TRBJ2-7; D perhaps matches TRBD2 (6 bases). Looked up from germline, CDR1 is MNHNS and CDR2 is SASEGT. The CDR3 extends over 12 amino acids. The V and J ends lost 8 bases and 3 bases respectively, with 11 bases between them. As DNA, the CDR3 is TGTGCCAGCGGTCGGAGGGTCTACGAGCAGTACTTC. Protein sequence: CASGRRVYEQYF.

The CDR3 nucleotides read TGTGCCAGCTCCCTGTTTCCGGGACAGGTGTTGAACACTGAAGCTTTCTTT. The encoded protein is CASSLFPGQVLNTEAFF. This rearrangement joins TRBV18 to TRBJ1-1, with 8 bases identical to TRBD1. Germline lookup yields CDR1 KGHSH and CDR2 LQKENI. CDR3 length: 17 residues. Unmatched junction bases numbered 12, after V lost 6 bases and J lost 0 bases.

The gene calls are TRBV4-1 and TRBJ2-1, with TRBD1 matching over 9 bases. CDR3 length equals 12 residues. Unmatched junction bases numbered 3, after V lost 7 bases and J lost 8 bases. Germline CDR1 reads MGHRA; CDR2 reads YSYEKL. CDR3 sequence reads: CASKDRGDEQFF. The CDR3 DNA follows: TGCGCCAGCAAGGACAGGGGTGATGAGCAGTTCTTC.

V and J are TRBV12-3 or TRBV12-4 and TRBJ2-5; the D gene is possibly TRBD1 (5 bases). This CDR3 comprises 17 residues. V shed 0 bases and J shed 5 bases, with 19 bases lying between them. CDR3 residues: CASSLALGAPRWETQYF. The CDR3 nucleotides are TGTGCCAGCAGTTTAGCGCTAGGGGCCCCTCGGTGGGAGACCCAGTACTTC.

The chain links TRBV10-3 to TRBJ1-1; no firm D call. CDR3 size: 13 residues. The V and J ends lost 1 base and 4 bases respectively, with 7 bases between them. Germline lookup yields CDR1 ENHRY and CDR2 SYGVKD. CDR3: CAISEWDFTEAFF. Here the CDR3 DNA reads TGTGCCATCAGTGAGTGGGATTTCACTGAAGCTTTCTTT.

On this clonotype: Its ends do not fully match the called genes, so a read error is possible. The chain has TRBV7-2 and TRBJ1-1, with TRBD1 as a possible D gene (5 bases). CDR3 length equals 13 residues. Germline CDR1 reads SGHTA; CDR2 reads FQGNSA. CDR3 DNA: TGTGCCAGCACCTTACAGGTATTCTCCGAAGCTTTCTTT. It translates to CASTLQVFSEAFF.

As concerns this clonotype: Given a much more abundant clone one base away, this may be a read error. The V call is TRBV7-8, the J call TRBJ2-3; D perhaps matches TRBD1 (6 bases). V shed 5 bases and J shed 6 bases, with 12 bases lying between them. Germline CDR1 SGHVS, CDR2 FQNEAQ. The CDR3 extends over 13 amino acids. As DNA, the CDR3 is TGTGCCAGCAGCCGCTACAGGGATGATACGCAGTATTTT. Amino acid sequence: CASSRYRDDTQYF.

This clonotype was observed a handful of times. The V call is TRBV19, the J call TRBJ1-6; D gene uncertain. The CDR3 is 16 amino acids. Germline-derived CDR1 and CDR2 are LNHDA and SQIVND (reference sequence). Trimming removed 4 bases from V and 7 bases from J, with 17 bases in between. The CDR3 region is CASSRLSDTRNSPLHF. The DNA for the CDR3 is TGTGCCAGTAGTAGGTTATCGGATACTCGGAATTCACCCCTCCACTTT.

V and J are TRBV12-3 or TRBV12-4 and TRBJ1-5, with 7 bases identical to TRBD1. The J segment lost 7 bases and the V segment lost 1 base, leaving 7 bases of the junction unmatched. This CDR3 has 15 amino acids. In DNA, the CDR3 is TGTGCCAGCAGTTTAGGCACAGGGGTTGAGCAGCCCCAGCATTTT. Translated: CASSLGTGVEQPQHF.

The chain combines TRBV27 with TRBJ1-5; no clear D gene. Germline V lookup: CDR1 MNHEY, CDR2 SMNVEV (reference sequence). V lost 5 bases to trimming and J lost 7 bases, with 12 bases between them. This CDR3 has 13 amino acids. CDR3 in amino acids: CASSPEGRQPQHF. The CDR3 bases are TGTGCCAGCAGTCCCGAGGGCCGGCAGCCCCAGCATTTT.

This clonotype has a handful of counts. V usage is TRBV5-6 and J usage is TRBJ1-1; D is possibly TRBD1 (6 bases). This CDR3 contains 13 residues. Per germline, CDR1 SGHDT and CDR2 YYEEEE. The germline V and J ends were trimmed by 4 bases and 6 bases, with 13 bases remaining between them. CDR3 protein: CASSQTGWAEAFF. CDR3 nucleotides: TGTGCCAGCAGCCAGACAGGTTGGGCTGAAGCTTTCTTT.